What follows is one T cell receptor (beta chain) and its context. Its antigen is currently unknown. The germline V gene has CDR1 SGHRS and CDR2 YFSETQ. The V segment lost 2 bases and the J segment 2 bases; nucleotides outside the gene matches: 21. The CDR3 contains 20 residues. A TCRbeta library incorporating unique molecular identifiers was prepared. In TCRdb, the PCR reads were re-called with MiXCR into one record per CDR3 protein. The sample yields roughly 490,000 distinct CDR3 sequences, around 10% seen once. The data are from a study of T-cell reconstitution after alpha-beta-depleted transplantation in children. Whole-study findings and limits: Some patients' high day-60 TCRbeta diversity was attributed to recipient cells surviving conditioning. Expanded clones from the graft, numbering several hundred, reportedly supplied alpha-beta T cells about two months after transplant. It was newly produced T cells that mostly accounted for T-cell counts and diversity one year after transplant.

The sequences come from PBMCs, mostly from graft donor cells, collected 180 days after TCRalphabeta/CD19-depleted stem cell transplant. The chain employs TRBV5-1 and TRBJ1-1, with 7 bases fitting TRBD1. The receptor comes from a female patient aged 2 to 10 who had a stem cell transplant for aplastic anemia, so the T cells may come from the graft donor. This chain's CDR3 is CASSLGYWGTAEILNTEAFF. The DNA of the CDR3 is TGCGCCAGCAGCTTAGGTTACTGGGGGACAGCCGAAATACTTAACACTGAAGCTTTCTTT.